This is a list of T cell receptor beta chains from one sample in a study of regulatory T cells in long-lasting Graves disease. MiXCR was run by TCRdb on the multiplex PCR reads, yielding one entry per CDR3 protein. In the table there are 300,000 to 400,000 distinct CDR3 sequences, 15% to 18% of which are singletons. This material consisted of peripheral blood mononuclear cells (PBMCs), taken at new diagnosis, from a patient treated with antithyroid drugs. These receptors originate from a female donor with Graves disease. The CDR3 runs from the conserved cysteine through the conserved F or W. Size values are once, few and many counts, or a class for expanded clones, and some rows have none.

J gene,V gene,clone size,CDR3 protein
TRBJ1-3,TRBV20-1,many,CSAPRGGPSGNTIYF
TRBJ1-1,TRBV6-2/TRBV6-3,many,CASSPPTQGTEAFF
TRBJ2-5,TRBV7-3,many,CASSPTTGVAETQYF
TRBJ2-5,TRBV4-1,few,CASSHPTGTLRETQYF
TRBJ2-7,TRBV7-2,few,CASSPEAFWSSYEQYF
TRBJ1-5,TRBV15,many,CATSGYGGVVGNQPQHF
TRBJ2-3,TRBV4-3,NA,CASSQDLAGPQDTQYF
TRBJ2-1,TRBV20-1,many,CSARDWTGVYNEQFF
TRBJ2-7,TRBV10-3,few,CAISDATSSYEQYF
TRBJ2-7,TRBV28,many,CASGASGTYEQYF
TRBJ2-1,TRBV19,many,CASSPTPTLAESYNEQFF
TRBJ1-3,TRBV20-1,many,CSASEDANLSGNTIYF
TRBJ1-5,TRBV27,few,CASSLFTGSNQPQHF
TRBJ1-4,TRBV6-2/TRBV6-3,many,CASKLGGPGEKLFF
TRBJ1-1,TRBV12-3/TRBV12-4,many,CASRGTDMNTEAFF
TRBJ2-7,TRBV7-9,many,CASSGPGQNQRYYEQYF
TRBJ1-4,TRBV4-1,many,CASSQGAGAGEKLFF
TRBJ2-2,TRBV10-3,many,CAISVGGNTGELFF
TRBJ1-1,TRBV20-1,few,CSAGGPPQNTEAFF
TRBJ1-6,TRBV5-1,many,CASSTGQGTSSPLHF
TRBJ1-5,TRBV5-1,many,CASSPDRVAHQPQHF
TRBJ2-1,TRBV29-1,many,CSVEDYDRRVEQFF
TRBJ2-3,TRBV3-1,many,CASKPERGTDTQYF
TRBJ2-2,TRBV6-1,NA,CASTLDRYTGELFF
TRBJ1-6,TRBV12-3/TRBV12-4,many,CASSPTGIKSSPLHF
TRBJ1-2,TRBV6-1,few,CASSEAPRSGYTF
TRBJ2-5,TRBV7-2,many,CASSSLFSGRARETQYF
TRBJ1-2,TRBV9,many,CASSPKTGLRDYGYTF
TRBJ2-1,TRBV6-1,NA,CASSPQGPTYNEQFF
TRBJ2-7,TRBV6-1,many,CASSKGGQGFYEQYF
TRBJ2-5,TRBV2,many,CASKIASGETQYF
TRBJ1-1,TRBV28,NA,CASIDPGQGAEAFF
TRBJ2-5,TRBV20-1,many,CSARAGKLGGETQYF
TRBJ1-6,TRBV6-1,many,CASSEGPGLYNSPLHF
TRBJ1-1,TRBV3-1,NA,CASSQVSGGLTGGGVEAFF
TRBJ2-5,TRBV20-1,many,CSAQNPRGGETQYF
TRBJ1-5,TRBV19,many,CASSLFAGQPQHF
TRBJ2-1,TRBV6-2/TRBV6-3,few,CASTEPGGRRTLF
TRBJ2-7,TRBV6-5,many,CASSYGPEPTYEQYF
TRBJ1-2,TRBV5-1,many,CASSPGDRGLGYTF
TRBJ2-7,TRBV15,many,CATSRDLTPTPYEQYF
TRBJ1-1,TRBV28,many,CASSYRQWNTEAFF
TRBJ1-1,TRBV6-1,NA,CASSGADRVYTEAFF
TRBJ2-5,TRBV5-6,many,CASSFQGARETQYF
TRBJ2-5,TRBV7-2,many,CASSFNQHLLAGSQETQYF
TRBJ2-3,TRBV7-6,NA,CARVSGLALDTQYF
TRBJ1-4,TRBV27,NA,CASSLRSPGVGEKLFF
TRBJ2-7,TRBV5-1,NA,CASSEGSPYEQYF
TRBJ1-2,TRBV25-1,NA,CASSRDGGRGYGYTF
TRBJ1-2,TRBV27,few,CASSFGAGGLGYTF